These 15 T cell receptor beta chains came from one sample sequenced in a study of T cells in Graves' hyperthyroidism and ophthalmopathy. Researchers took RNA transcripts and amplified the TCR beta CDR3 regions from them. RT-PCR in the first round (using the HTBI primer set) targeted the TCR CDR3. TCRdb passed the multiplex PCR reads through MiXCR, listing each CDR3 protein once. Of 480,000 or so distinct CDR3 sequences in the sample, 40% to 55% are singletons; the top ten hold 35% to 50%. Material for sequencing was peripheral blood or thyroid tissue (not recorded which). The receptors shown here come from an adult woman with Graves' disease, either hyperthyroidism or ophthalmopathy (not recorded which).

Turning to this clonotype: The germline gene is not matched at one end of the junction; a read error may be the cause. The rearrangement links TRBV7-9 to TRBJ1-2, with TRBD1 as a possible D gene (5 bases). The CDR3 has 15 amino acids. Germline V gives CDR1 SEHNR, CDR2 FQNEAQ (reference sequence). The CDR3 DNA reads TGCGCCAGCAGCCAAGACCGGGGCATTAACTATGGCTACACCTTC. Its translation is CASSQDRGINYGYTF.

This clonotype appeared once. A read error may account for a junction end that differs from germline. This chain connects TRBV29-1 to TRBJ1-1; the D gene is possibly TRBD1 (5 bases). The germline gives CDR1 SQVTM, CDR2 ANQGSEA. The CDR3 has 11 amino acids. The CDR3 coding sequence is TGCAGCTCTCGACAGATCACTGGAGCTTTCTTT. Encoded protein: CSSRQITGAFF.

The V call is TRBV6-5, the J call TRBJ2-3; no definite D call. The germline V gene encodes CDR1 MNHEY and CDR2 SVGAGI. The CDR3 covers 13 residues. Trimming cost V 6 bases and J 3 bases, with 10 bases left between them. This CDR3 is CASSRSYTDTQYF. In DNA, the CDR3 is TGTGCCAGCAGCCGGTCCTATACAGATACGCAGTATTTT.

This clonotype was found many times. The chain combines TRBV5-1 with TRBJ2-5, with D tentatively TRBD2 (5 bases). Per germline, CDR1 SGHRS and CDR2 YFSETQ. The CDR3 covers 14 residues. The V and J ends lost 4 bases and 5 bases respectively, with 15 bases between them. Here the CDR3 DNA reads TGCGCCAGCAGCGAAGACCTAGCATCCGAGACCCAGTACTTC. It encodes CASSEDLASETQYF.

This clonotype turned up a few times. The junction departs from the called germline gene at one end, perhaps through a read error. The chain employs TRBV5-1 and TRBJ2-7; D is uncertain. The V gene's germline CDR1 is SGHRS and CDR2 YFSETQ. There are 13 residues in the CDR3. CDR3 region: CASSPGPAYEQYF. For the CDR3, the DNA is TGTGCCAGCAGCCCCGGGCCAGCTTACGAGCAGTACTTC.

This clonotype is a singleton in its sample. This could be a read error, since a much larger clone is one nucleotide away. This chain uses TRBV5-1 with TRBJ2-7; D uncertain. Germline loops: CDR1 SGHRS, CDR2 YFSETQ. CDR3 size: 14 residues. Here the CDR3 reads CTSRDDLSSYEQYF. The DNA for the CDR3 is TGCACCAGCAGAGATGACTTGAGCTCCTACGAGCAGTACTTC.

This clonotype was seen at least ten times. The gene calls are TRBV2 and TRBJ2-7; D call uncertain. This CDR3 is built from 15 residues. Trimming shortened V by 8 bases and J by 0 bases, and 17 bases separated the two germline ends. Germline assignment: CDR1 SNHLY and CDR2 FYNNEI. The CDR3, as DNA: TGTGCCAGCTCCCCAAGGGCCAGATCCTCCTACGAGCAGTACTTC. Amino acids: CASSPRARSSYEQYF.

The rearrangement uses TRBV6-5 and TRBJ1-2; D unresolved. This CDR3 contains 13 residues. Trimming left V 2 bases short and J 6 bases short, with 10 bases between. Germline V gives CDR1 MNHEY, CDR2 SVGAGI. The CDR3 DNA reads TGTGCCAGCAGTTACACCAGGACGGATGGCTACACCTTC. As protein: CASSYTRTDGYTF.

In this sample, this clonotype turned up many times. The chain carries TRBV5-1 and TRBJ2-5; 8 bases map to TRBD1. The germline CDR1 and CDR2 sequences are SGHRS and YFSETQ. V shed 0 bases, J shed 6 bases, and the junction held 7 bases outside the gene matches. There are 15 residues in the CDR3. This CDR3 reads CASSLGQGAVKTQYF. The CDR3 DNA reads as TGCGCCAGCAGCTTGGGTCAGGGGGCGGTAAAGACCCAGTACTTC.

This clonotype was seen at least ten times. The CDR3 DNA is TGTGCCAGCAGCTTAGTCCGGTGGAAGGCTAGCGGCTCGAACACCGGGGAGCTGTTTTTT. It is translated as CASSLVRWKASGSNTGELFF. The chain joins TRBV7-8 to TRBJ2-2; 7 nucleotides align to TRBD2. Per germline, CDR1 SGHVS and CDR2 FQNEAQ. V lost 1 base and J lost 0; bases outside the gene matches: 14. This CDR3 comprises 20 residues. Based on the CDR3 plus reference TRBV7-8 and TRBJ2-2, the full variable domain is GAGVSQSPRYKVAKRGQDVALRCDPISGHVSLFWYQQALGQGPEFLTYFQNEAQLDKSGLPSDRFFAERPEGSVSTLKIQRTQQEDSAVYLCASSLVRWKASGSNTGELFFGEGSRLTVL.

The chain is built from TRBV9 and TRBJ2-7; 10 nucleotides align to TRBD2. The germline V gene has CDR1 SGDLS and CDR2 YYNGEE. The CDR3 totals 14 residues. V dropped 10 bases and J dropped 4; count of bases not matched to a gene: 11. The CDR3 is CAAYSGRKGYEQYF. CDR3 coding DNA: TGTGCCGCATATAGCGGGAGGAAGGGTTACGAGCAGTACTTC.

V and J are TRBV5-1 and TRBJ1-3; TRBD1 agrees at 7 bases. This CDR3 spans 14 amino acids. With V trimmed by 2 bases and J by 7 bases, 6 bases remained unmatched. CDR1 and CDR2 from the germline V gene are SGHRS and YFSETQ. CDR3 DNA: TGCGCCAGCAGCTTCTACAGGGGTCCGAACACCATATATTTT. The encoded protein is CASSFYRGPNTIYF.

The chain couples TRBV5-4 to TRBJ2-5, with D perhaps matching TRBD2 (5 bases). Trimming pared 5 bases from V and 7 bases from J, leaving 18 bases between. Per the germline V gene, CDR1 is SGHNT and CDR2 is YYREEE (reference sequence). The CDR3 is 14 amino acids. CDR3 in amino acids: CASSYSPLDGTQYF. The CDR3 DNA reads TGTGCCAGCAGTTACTCCCCACTAGATGGGACCCAGTACTTC.

The rearrangement links TRBV6-6 to TRBJ2-5, with unresolved D. V dropped 10 bases and J dropped 2 bases, with 20 bases sitting between them. From germline, CDR1 is MNHNY and CDR2 SVGAGI (reference sequence). The CDR3 has 15 residues. For the CDR3, the DNA is TGTGCCATCGCAGTGCAGGTGGACCAACAAGAGACCCAGTACTTC. Translation: CAIAVQVDQQETQYF.

V is TRBV20-1 and J is TRBJ2-3; TRBD2 matches at 7 bases. The trim removed 6 bases at V and 4 bases at J, leaving 13 bases unmatched. CDR3 length: 15 amino acids. Germline assignment: CDR1 DFQATT and CDR2 SNEGSKA (reference sequence). The CDR3 here is CSAPVGGSAADTQYF. DNA for the CDR3: TGCAGTGCACCTGTGGGCGGGAGCGCGGCAGATACGCAGTATTTT.